This is a list of T cell receptor beta chains from one sample in a study of control samples from healthy donors and cancer patients. TCRdb keeps only in-frame clones here, not all; method: immunoSEQ multiplex PCR. The data contain approximately 83,000 clones, approximately 95% of them seen just once; the ten biggest clones take up approximately 1.5%. Input material: blood. These TCRs come from a woman between 25 and 40 years old in good health. Each CDR3 is given with its conserved first and last residue. D genes are given only for firm matches. Expanded clones get a size class; other rows say once, few or many, or leave the size out.

clone size: few; J gene: TRBJ2-3; V gene: TRBV19; D gene: TRBD2; CDR3 DNA: TGTGCCAGTAGTAAAAAACGGACTAGCGGGGCGACAGATACGCAGTATTTT; CDR3 protein: CASSKKRTSGATDTQYF
clone size: -; J gene: TRBJ2-3; V gene: TRBV5-1; D gene: TRBD2; CDR3 DNA: TGCGCCAGCACCCCATTTAGCGGGAGGGCCGTAGATACGCAGTATTTT; CDR3 protein: CASTPFSGRAVDTQYF
clone size: -; J gene: TRBJ2-7; V gene: TRBV5-4; D gene: -; CDR3 DNA: TGTGCCAGCAGCCAAAAGGGGGAATTGAACGAGCAGTACTTC; CDR3 protein: CASSQKGELNEQYF
clone size: -; J gene: TRBJ1-1; V gene: TRBV28; D gene: -; CDR3 DNA: TGTGCCAGCGGCTCTGGGCACACTGAAGCTTTCTTT; CDR3 protein: CASGSGHTEAFF
clone size: -; J gene: TRBJ1-1; V gene: TRBV6-5; D gene: -; CDR3 DNA: TGTGCCAGCAGTAGGGCTAACACTGAAGCTTTCTTT; CDR3 protein: CASSRANTEAFF
clone size: -; J gene: TRBJ1-1; V gene: TRBV5-6; D gene: -; CDR3 DNA: TGTGCCAGCAGCCAACAGAACACTGAAGCTTTCTTT; CDR3 protein: CASSQQNTEAFF
clone size: -; J gene: TRBJ1-1; V gene: TRBV6-5; D gene: -; CDR3 DNA: TGTGCCAGCAGTTACAAGGCAGGCCCTGGATCCACTGAAGCTTTCTTT; CDR3 protein: CASSYKAGPGSTEAFF
clone size: -; J gene: TRBJ1-4; V gene: TRBV29-1; D gene: -; CDR3 DNA: TGCAGCGCCCGGAACCCGGGGAGGGCTGAAAAACTGTTTTTT; CDR3 protein: CSARNPGRAEKLFF
clone size: -; J gene: TRBJ2-1; V gene: TRBV3-1/TRBV3-2; D gene: TRBD2; CDR3 DNA: TGTGCCAGCAGCCAGGGACTAGCGGGAGTTGGGTCCTACAATGAGCAGTTCTTC; CDR3 protein: CASSQGLAGVGSYNEQFF
clone size: -; J gene: TRBJ1-5; V gene: TRBV11-2; D gene: -; CDR3 DNA: TGTGCCAGCAGCTTAGTAGGTCAGGGGATGTATAGCAATCAGCCCCAGCATTTT; CDR3 protein: CASSLVGQGMYSNQPQHF
clone size: -; J gene: TRBJ2-2; V gene: TRBV11-2; D gene: TRBD2; CDR3 DNA: TGTGCCAGCAGCTTAGGCGGGAGAGGGACCGGGGAGCTGTTTTTT; CDR3 protein: CASSLGGRGTGELFF
clone size: -; J gene: TRBJ2-2; V gene: TRBV29-1; D gene: -; CDR3 DNA: TGCAGCGTTGACAGGCAAAACACCGGGGAGCTGTTTTTT; CDR3 protein: CSVDRQNTGELFF
clone size: -; J gene: TRBJ1-5; V gene: TRBV6-1; D gene: -; CDR3 DNA: TGTGCCAGCAGTGAACAGGGGTCAAATCAGCCCCAGCATTTT; CDR3 protein: CASSEQGSNQPQHF
clone size: -; J gene: TRBJ2-1; V gene: TRBV4-2; D gene: -; CDR3 DNA: TGTGCCAGCAGCACTCGGGTAAATGAGCAGTTCTTC; CDR3 protein: CASSTRVNEQFF
clone size: -; J gene: TRBJ2-7; V gene: TRBV30; D gene: -; CDR3 DNA: TGTGCCTGGGGGGGGCAGACCTACGAGCAGTACTTC; CDR3 protein: CAWGGQTYEQYF
clone size: -; J gene: TRBJ2-4; V gene: TRBV3-1/TRBV3-2; D gene: TRBD2; CDR3 DNA: TGTGCCAGCAGCCAAGATGCCGGGGGGGCCAAAAACATTCAGTACTTC; CDR3 protein: CASSQDAGGAKNIQYF
clone size: once; J gene: TRBJ2-5; V gene: TRBV3-1/TRBV3-2; D gene: -; CDR3 DNA: TGTGCCAGCAGCCAAGATAGGGAGACCCAGTACTTC; CDR3 protein: CASSQDRETQYF
clone size: once; J gene: TRBJ2-1; V gene: TRBV3-1/TRBV3-2; D gene: -; CDR3 DNA: TGTGCCAGCAGCCAAGATCCGCTAGCAGTTGAGCAGTTCTTC; CDR3 protein: CASSQDPLAVEQFF
clone size: -; J gene: TRBJ1-2; V gene: TRBV19; D gene: -; CDR3 DNA: TGTGCCAGTCAAGTAGACCCGCGTCTGGAGGGATATGGCTACACCTTC; CDR3 protein: CASQVDPRLEGYGYTF
clone size: -; J gene: TRBJ1-1; V gene: TRBV29-1; D gene: -; CDR3 DNA: TGCAGCGTTGACGGGATGGACGACTTCATGAACACTGAAGCTTTCTTT; CDR3 protein: CSVDGMDDFMNTEAFF
clone size: -; J gene: TRBJ2-3; V gene: TRBV18; D gene: -; CDR3 DNA: TGTGCCAGCTCACCAAAGGGCTACCTGCGGGATGGAACAGATACGCAGTATTTT; CDR3 protein: CASSPKGYLRDGTDTQYF
clone size: -; J gene: TRBJ1-1; V gene: TRBV5-1; D gene: -; CDR3 DNA: TGCGCCAGCAGCTTGGAATTCCAACAGGGGAACACTGAAGCTTTCTTT; CDR3 protein: CASSLEFQQGNTEAFF
clone size: -; J gene: TRBJ2-5; V gene: TRBV7-3; D gene: -; CDR3 DNA: TGTGCCAGCAGCTTAACCGGAGGCCAAGAGACCCAGTACTTC; CDR3 protein: CASSLTGGQETQYF
clone size: -; J gene: TRBJ1-6; V gene: TRBV4-1; D gene: -; CDR3 DNA: TGCGCCAGCAGCCAAGTCGGGGGAAACCCTAATTCACCCCTCCACTTT; CDR3 protein: CASSQVGGNPNSPLHF
clone size: -; J gene: TRBJ2-5; V gene: TRBV6-5; D gene: -; CDR3 DNA: TGTGCCAGCTCCGGACCTCAAGAGACCCAGTACTTC; CDR3 protein: CASSGPQETQYF
clone size: -; J gene: TRBJ2-3; V gene: TRBV6-2/TRBV6-3; D gene: TRBD2; CDR3 DNA: TGTGCCAGCAGTTACCCCTCATACGGGACTAGCGGTAACACAGATACGCAGTATTTT; CDR3 protein: CASSYPSYGTSGNTDTQYF
clone size: -; J gene: TRBJ2-3; V gene: TRBV2; D gene: -; CDR3 DNA: TGTGCCAGCAAGCAGGGGAGTTCAGATACGCAGTATTTT; CDR3 protein: CASKQGSSDTQYF
clone size: -; J gene: TRBJ2-7; V gene: TRBV6-5; D gene: -; CDR3 DNA: TGTGCCAGCAGGGGGCCAATACTCTCGGCTTACGAGCAGTACTTC; CDR3 protein: CASRGPILSAYEQYF
clone size: -; J gene: TRBJ2-7; V gene: TRBV5-5; D gene: -; CDR3 DNA: TGTGCCAGCAGCACAGACAGTTACACCTACGAGCAGTACTTC; CDR3 protein: CASSTDSYTYEQYF
clone size: -; J gene: TRBJ2-1; V gene: TRBV15; D gene: -; CDR3 DNA: TGTGCCACCAGCAGAGAACTAGAAAGCTACAATGAGCAGTTCTTC; CDR3 protein: CATSRELESYNEQFF
clone size: once; J gene: TRBJ2-7; V gene: TRBV6-5; D gene: TRBD1; CDR3 DNA: TGTGCCAGCAGACCGGGACAGAGCTACGAGCAGTACTTC; CDR3 protein: CASRPGQSYEQYF
clone size: -; J gene: TRBJ2-2; V gene: TRBV7-9; D gene: TRBD1; CDR3 DNA: TGTGCCAGCAGCTTGGGCAGGGGGCTTAGAACCGGGGAGCTGTTTTTT; CDR3 protein: CASSLGRGLRTGELFF
clone size: -; J gene: TRBJ1-4; V gene: TRBV18; D gene: -; CDR3 DNA: TGTGCCAGCTCACCGAGGCAGGGCTTGGTTCAAGATGAAAAACTGTTTTTT; CDR3 protein: CASSPRQGLVQDEKLFF
clone size: -; J gene: TRBJ2-7; V gene: TRBV7-9; D gene: -; CDR3 DNA: TGTGCCAGCAGCTTAGTTTTGGAGGGCAACGAGCAGTACTTC; CDR3 protein: CASSLVLEGNEQYF
clone size: -; J gene: TRBJ2-5; V gene: TRBV25-1; D gene: TRBD2; CDR3 DNA: TGTGCCAGCAGTGAATTAGGTAGCGGGAATCAAGAGACCCAGTACTTC; CDR3 protein: CASSELGSGNQETQYF
clone size: -; J gene: TRBJ1-6; V gene: TRBV7-2; D gene: -; CDR3 DNA: TGTGCCAGCAGCTTATGGGGGGGTGGTAATTCACCCCTCCACTTT; CDR3 protein: CASSLWGGGNSPLHF
clone size: medium-sized; J gene: TRBJ1-2; V gene: TRBV27; D gene: -; CDR3 DNA: TGTGCCAGCAGTTCACCCACAGGGTATGGCTACACCTTC; CDR3 protein: CASSSPTGYGYTF
clone size: -; J gene: TRBJ2-3; V gene: TRBV7-9; D gene: -; CDR3 DNA: TGTGCCAGCAGCTTAGTGAACAGTGCCACAGATACGCAGTATTTT; CDR3 protein: CASSLVNSATDTQYF
clone size: -; J gene: TRBJ2-7; V gene: TRBV2; D gene: -; CDR3 DNA: TGTGCCAGCAGTGAATTTACGGGACACAACTACGAGCAGTACTTC; CDR3 protein: CASSEFTGHNYEQYF
clone size: once; J gene: TRBJ1-2; V gene: TRBV6-5; D gene: -; CDR3 DNA: TGTGCCAGCAGTTATACAGGGAAATATGGCTACACCTTC; CDR3 protein: CASSYTGKYGYTF
clone size: once; J gene: TRBJ1-2; V gene: TRBV6-5; D gene: TRBD1; CDR3 DNA: TGTGCCAGCAGTTACGGTGACAGGGGGCTAGGTGGCTACACCTTC; CDR3 protein: CASSYGDRGLGGYTF
clone size: -; J gene: TRBJ1-4; V gene: TRBV6-5; D gene: -; CDR3 DNA: TGTGCCAGCAGTTACTCCAGGGCAGGGAGTGAAAAACTGTTTTTT; CDR3 protein: CASSYSRAGSEKLFF
clone size: -; J gene: TRBJ1-6; V gene: TRBV15; D gene: TRBD1; CDR3 DNA: TGTGCCACCAGTACGGACAGGGCGAGTAATTCACCCCTCCACTTT; CDR3 protein: CATSTDRASNSPLHF
clone size: -; J gene: TRBJ2-7; V gene: TRBV5-4; D gene: -; CDR3 DNA: TGTGCCAGCAGCACCCGGGTAAGCTCCTACGAGCAGTACTTC; CDR3 protein: CASSTRVSSYEQYF
clone size: -; J gene: TRBJ2-7; V gene: TRBV27; D gene: -; CDR3 DNA: TGTGCCAGCAGTTTGACGGGGAACGAGCAGTACTTC; CDR3 protein: CASSLTGNEQYF
clone size: -; J gene: TRBJ1-3; V gene: TRBV27; D gene: -; CDR3 DNA: TGTGCCAGCAGGAAGCAGGGGACTGGAAACACCATATATTTT; CDR3 protein: CASRKQGTGNTIYF
clone size: -; J gene: TRBJ2-3; V gene: TRBV5-6; D gene: TRBD2; CDR3 DNA: TGTGCCAGCAGCTTGGCCGGAGCGGGGGTTCGCACAGATACGCAGTATTTT; CDR3 protein: CASSLAGAGVRTDTQYF
clone size: few; J gene: TRBJ2-1; V gene: TRBV29-1; D gene: TRBD2; CDR3 DNA: TGCAGCGTATTGACTAGCGGGAGGGATAGCTCCTACAATGAGCAGTTCTTC; CDR3 protein: CSVLTSGRDSSYNEQFF
clone size: once; J gene: TRBJ2-7; V gene: TRBV20-1; D gene: TRBD1; CDR3 DNA: TGCAGTGCTAGTGATTGGACAGGCCCCATGGGCGAGCAGTACTTC; CDR3 protein: CSASDWTGPMGEQYF
clone size: -; J gene: TRBJ1-5; V gene: TRBV18; D gene: TRBD1; CDR3 DNA: TGTGCCAGCTCATCACAGGGGCTCCATCAGCCCCAGCATTTT; CDR3 protein: CASSSQGLHQPQHF